This T cell receptor beta chain came from a study of kidney transplant recipient with SARS-CoV-2 infection. TCRdb independently ran MiXCR on the reads; one entry per CDR3 protein. Here the sample spans 200,000 to 250,000 distinct CDR3 sequences, more than 25% being singletons. With regard to this clonotype: The germline gene is not matched at one end of the junction; a read error may be the cause.

The receptor's source is a male patient between 25 and 39 years old who had COVID-19 and was a kidney transplant recipient. The graft donor may have contributed some T cells. The material sequenced was a blood sample, taken at baseline and on day 111 from a kidney transplant recipient.

DNA for the CDR3: TGTGCCGGCAGCCTGCCGCATCCCATTTCAGGCTTGACCGGGGAGCTGTTTTTT. It specifies CAGSLPHPISGLTGELFF. This rearrangement joins TRBV3-1 to TRBJ2-2; D is unclear. The CDR3 sequence is 18 residues long. Germline V lookup: CDR1 LGHDT, CDR2 YNNKEL (reference sequence).